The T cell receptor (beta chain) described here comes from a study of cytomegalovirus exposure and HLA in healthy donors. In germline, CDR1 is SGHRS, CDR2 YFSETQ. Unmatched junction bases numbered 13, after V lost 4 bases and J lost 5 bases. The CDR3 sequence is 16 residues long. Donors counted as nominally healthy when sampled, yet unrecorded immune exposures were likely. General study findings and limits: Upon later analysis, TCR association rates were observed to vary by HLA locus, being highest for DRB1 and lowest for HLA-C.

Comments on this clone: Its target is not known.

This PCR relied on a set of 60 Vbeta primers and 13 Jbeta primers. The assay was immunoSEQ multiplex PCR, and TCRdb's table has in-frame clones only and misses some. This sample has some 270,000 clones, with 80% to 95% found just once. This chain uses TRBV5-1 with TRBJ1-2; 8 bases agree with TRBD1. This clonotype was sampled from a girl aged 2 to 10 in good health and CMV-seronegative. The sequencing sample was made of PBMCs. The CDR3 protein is CASSIHPGTGLYGYTF. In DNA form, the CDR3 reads TGCGCCAGCAGCATACATCCCGGGACAGGTCTATATGGCTACACCTTC.